Listed below are T cell receptor beta chains from one sample, sequenced in a study of T cell responses to AZD1222 COVID-19 vaccine. The table came from immunoSEQ multiplex PCR; TCRdb's copy has only in-frame clones and leaves some out. Counted here are approximately 110,000 clones, 92% occurring once; the ten biggest clones make up about 7.5%. The material was peripheral blood, obtained 28 days after the second AZD1222 dose. The receptors come from an adult who received the AZD1222 COVID-19 vaccine. Each CDR3 is given with its conserved first and last residue. D genes are given only for firm matches. A row's size may be missing; if present it is once, few, many or a size class.

D gene	V gene	J gene	clone size	CDR3 protein
-	TRBV6-4	TRBJ2-3	-	CASSMSWTDTQYF
-	TRBV4-1	TRBJ1-4	-	CASSPRGSNEKLFF
TRBD1	TRBV28	TRBJ2-6	-	CASSSGTGARSGANVLTF
-	TRBV29-1	TRBJ2-1	-	CSAQGMRDASSYNEQFF
TRBD1	TRBV9	TRBJ1-4	few	CASSVSRGANEKLFF
TRBD1	TRBV4-1	TRBJ2-5	-	CASSQATGQGIGWQTQYF
TRBD2	TRBV11-3	TRBJ2-1	-	CASSLGLAGANSYNEQFF
-	TRBV25-1	TRBJ2-3	few	CASTNTIGTDTQYF
-	TRBV24-1	TRBJ1-5	few	CATHPASNQPQHF
-	TRBV28	TRBJ1-1	-	CASSLGGGDTEAFF
TRBD1	TRBV7-9	TRBJ1-2	-	CASSPGTGRTNNYGYTF
-	TRBV6-5	TRBJ1-3	-	CASRPGLSSGNTIYF
-	TRBV11-2	TRBJ1-2	-	CASSPLALANYGYTF
-	TRBV28	TRBJ1-1	-	CASSQHQLGQNTEAFF
-	TRBV7-2	TRBJ1-1	-	CASSVRQTSEAFF
TRBD2	TRBV5-1	TRBJ2-7	-	CASSLSSRLAGTLGEQYF
TRBD1	TRBV7-8	TRBJ1-6	-	CASSTGTGRNSPLHF
-	TRBV5-5	TRBJ2-7	-	CASLTGPLGEQYF
-	TRBV29-1	TRBJ2-7	few	CSVEGATYEQYF
-	TRBV10-2	TRBJ1-2	-	CASSDGPSYGYTF
TRBD2	TRBV24-1	TRBJ2-1	once	CATSDRTSGFSFYSYNEQFF
-	TRBV7-8	TRBJ1-2	-	CASSAMTVWNGYTF
TRBD1	TRBV28	TRBJ1-2	once	CASSLWGRRDSNYGYTF
-	TRBV12-3/TRBV12-4	TRBJ2-1	-	CASSSGAYNEQFF
-	TRBV28	TRBJ1-4	-	CASSPTGQTTNEKLFF
-	TRBV5-6	TRBJ1-1	-	CASSLVGRINTEAFF
TRBD1	TRBV7-9	TRBJ1-4	once	CASSLTGATNEKLFF
TRBD1	TRBV28	TRBJ1-2	-	CASTSGGIGGYTF
TRBD1	TRBV5-1	TRBJ1-3	-	CASSGQEGATGNTIYF
TRBD2	TRBV28	TRBJ2-5	-	CAIAYGTSGRVRRETQYF
TRBD1	TRBV18	TRBJ1-1	-	CASSPPGDRANTEAFF
-	TRBV11-2	TRBJ2-7	-	CASSLGSEEIVRNF
TRBD1	TRBV29-1	TRBJ1-2	-	CSVEVQGDLDGYTF
-	TRBV13	TRBJ2-5	-	CASSGQGQETQYF
TRBD1	TRBV6-2/TRBV6-3	TRBJ2-1	once	CASSSPGQGASNEQFF